One and the same sample provided the 8 T cell receptor beta chains below, sequenced in a study of T cells in Graves' hyperthyroidism and ophthalmopathy. Amplified TCR beta CDR3 regions derived from RNA transcripts. In the first-round RT-PCR of the TCR CDR3, the HTBI primer set was used. TCRdb redid the calling of the multiplex PCR reads with MiXCR, one entry per CDR3 protein. The sample lists about 460,000 distinct CDR3 sequences; approximately 23% were seen once. The sample comprised blood. These receptor sequences come from a woman between 65 and 79 years old with Graves' ophthalmopathy.

This clonotype was found a few times. The chain recombines TRBV5-4 with TRBJ2-5; no clear D. Looked up from germline, CDR1 is SGHNT and CDR2 is YYREEE (reference sequence). The CDR3 extends over 13 amino acids. V was pared by 0 bases and J by 5 bases, with 8 bases between. The CDR3 here is CASSLDIWETQYF. CDR3 DNA sequence: TGTGCCAGCAGCTTGGATATTTGGGAGACCCAGTACTTC.

The chain links TRBV18 to TRBJ1-6; D might be TRBD1 (6 bases). The germline gives CDR1 KGHSH, CDR2 LQKENI. The CDR3 extends over 14 amino acids. The germline V and J ends were trimmed by 5 bases and 14 bases, with 19 bases remaining between them. CDR3 sequence reads: CASSSTGVREALHF. CDR3 bases: TGTGCCAGCTCATCGACAGGAGTAAGGGAGGCCCTCCACTTT.

The chain joins TRBV7-9 to TRBJ2-1; 13 nucleotides align to TRBD2. Germline lookup yields CDR1 SEHNR and CDR2 FQNEAQ (reference sequence). Trimming cost V 5 bases and J 5 bases; bases outside gene matches: 6. The CDR3 covers 16 residues. The CDR3 loop is CASSPKGLAGNNEQFF. In DNA form, the CDR3 reads TGTGCCAGCAGCCCAAAGGGACTAGCGGGGAACAATGAGCAGTTCTTC.

To note about this clonotype: A much more abundant neighbour one base away suggests this may be a read error. The genes are TRBV2 and TRBJ2-7, with 8 bases aligning to TRBD1. The CDR3 sequence is 14 residues long. Per the germline V gene, CDR1 is SNHLY and CDR2 is FYNNEI. The CDR3 spells CASNESDRGYEQYF. CDR3 coding DNA: TGTGCCAGCAATGAAAGTGACAGGGGCTACGAGCAGTACTTC.

The rearrangement uses TRBV3-1 and TRBJ1-2; tentatively, D is TRBD1 (5 bases). CDR3 size: 11 residues. V lost 6 bases, J lost 5 bases, and 7 bases lay in between. Germline V CDR1 and CDR2: LGHDT, YNNKEL (reference sequence). In DNA form, the CDR3 reads TGTGCCAGCAGGTCAGGGTATGGCTACACCTTC. Translated, it gives CASRSGYGYTF.

This clonotype has ten or more counts. The chain joins TRBV12-5 to TRBJ2-1; D possibly uses TRBD1 or TRBD2 (5 bases each). Germline assignment: CDR1 LGHNT and CDR2 FRNRAP. V was shortened by 7 bases and J by 6 bases, with 19 bases between the two germline ends. The CDR3 has 15 amino acids. CDR3 nucleotides: TGTGCTAGTGAAATGGAACCGGGACGGGGCAATGAGCAGTTCTTC. It specifies CASEMEPGRGNEQFF.

This clonotype was seen at least ten times. V usage is TRBV28 and J usage is TRBJ2-1; D might be TRBD1 or TRBD2, each matching 5 bases. From germline, CDR1 is MDHEN and CDR2 SYDVKM. The CDR3 runs 16 residues. The ends were cut back, 6 bases at V and 12 bases at J, with 27 bases in the middle. CDR3 sequence reads: CASRTSGAAGATVQFF. For the CDR3, the DNA is TGTGCCAGCAGAACTTCCGGGGCCGCCGGCGCGACGGTGCAGTTCTTC.

The chain carries TRBV29-1 and TRBJ1-2; 8 bases are a match to TRBD1. The V gene end was trimmed by 7 bases and the J gene end by 6 bases; junction bases not matched to a gene: 4. The germline gives CDR1 SQVTM, CDR2 ANQGSEA. The CDR3 extends over 11 amino acids. CDR3 amino acids: CSGSTGDGYTF. The CDR3 nucleotides are TGCAGCGGTTCGACAGGGGATGGCTACACCTTC.